The rows below give T cell receptor beta chains drawn from one sample of a study of Graves' ophthalmopathy and Graves' hyperthyroidism. TCRdb independently ran MiXCR on the multiplex PCR reads; one entry per CDR3 protein. The repertoire holds 650,000 to 900,000 distinct CDR3 sequences, with roughly two fifths as singletons. The sequenced sample was peripheral blood. The origin of the receptors is an adult man with Graves' ophthalmopathy. The CDR3 runs from the conserved cysteine through the conserved F or W. The D gene is left open where the match is weak. Rows give clone size only sometimes, using once, few, many, or a class for an expanded clone.

size	V	D	J	CDR3	DNA
.	TRBV4-1	.	TRBJ1-1	CASSRRIPTEAFF	TGCGCCAGCAGCCGTCGCATCCCCACTGAAGCTTTCTTT
few	TRBV2	.	TRBJ2-3	CAISRDGGTDTQYF	TGTGCCATCAGCCGGGACGGTGGCACAGATACGCAGTATTTT
many	TRBV19	TRBD2	TRBJ2-5	CASSSTSGTSETQYF	TGTGCCAGTAGTTCGACTAGCGGGACTTCTGAGACCCAGTACTTC
.	TRBV7-6	.	TRBJ2-5	CASTSQARLNRETQYF	TGTGCCAGCACCTCACAAGCGAGGCTCAACCGAGAGACCCAGTACTTC
.	TRBV14	.	TRBJ1-2	CASSQVGPYGYTF	TGTGCCAGCAGCCAAGTTGGGCCTTATGGCTACACCTTC
many	TRBV10-3	.	TRBJ2-7	CAISESDKLRYEQYF	TGTGCCATCAGTGAGTCGGATAAACTTCGATACGAGCAGTACTTC
few	TRBV20-1	.	TRBJ2-5	CSATGNQETQYF	TGCAGTGCCACAGGAAACCAAGAGACCCAGTACTTC
many	TRBV7-9	.	TRBJ2-7	CASSLEGIRSYEQYF	TGTGCCAGCAGCTTAGAGGGAATCCGCTCCTACGAGCAGTACTTC
few	TRBV11-2	.	TRBJ2-7	CASSLDQGGMQYF	TGTGCCAGCAGCTTAGACCAGGGAGGCATGCAGTACTTC
.	TRBV19	TRBD1	TRBJ1-2	CASSRRGQGLNYGYTF	TGTGCCAGTAGTCGGAGAGGACAGGGGCTCAACTATGGCTACACCTTC
many	TRBV19	.	TRBJ1-5	CASSTPWGGQPQHF	TGTGCCAGTAGTACGCCGTGGGGGGGTCAGCCCCAGCATTTT
.	TRBV6-1	TRBD1	TRBJ1-2	CASSGDRVNYGYTF	TGTGCCAGCAGTGGGGACAGGGTCAACTATGGCTACACCTTC
.	TRBV19	TRBD1	TRBJ1-3	CASSLRTGAQGNTIYF	TGCGCCAGCAGCCTACGGACAGGGGCGCAAGGAAACACCATATATTTT
.	TRBV20-1	.	TRBJ2-5	CSAYRVQQGETQYF	TGCAGTGCTTACAGGGTTCAGCAGGGAGAGACCCAGTACTTC
.	TRBV20-1	TRBD2	TRBJ2-7	CSATSSGRPDGSYEQYF	TGCAGTGCTACGTCAAGCGGGAGGCCGGATGGGAGCTACGAGCAGTACTTC
few	TRBV19	TRBD1	TRBJ2-2	CASTATGLNTGELFF	TGTGCCAGTACCGCGACAGGGTTGAACACCGGGGAGCTGTTTTTT
.	TRBV20-1	TRBD2	TRBJ2-5	CSAAQTSGSKTQYF	TGCAGTGCCGCTCAGACTAGCGGGAGTAAGACCCAGTACTTC
.	TRBV12-3/TRBV12-4	.	TRBJ1-5	CASRPAGGGNQPQHF	TGTGCCAGCAGACCAGCGGGGGGCGGCAATCAGCCCCAGCATTTT
many	TRBV29-1	.	TRBJ1-1	CSGQTGLNTEAFF	TGCAGCGGCCAGACAGGACTGAACACTGAAGCTTTCTTT
few	TRBV7-3	.	TRBJ1-5	CASSQGTPQPQHF	TGTGCCAGCAGCCAAGGGACGCCTCAGCCCCAGCATTTT
.	TRBV2	.	TRBJ2-5	CASSGAGSGWGETQYF	TGTGCCAGCAGTGGTGCAGGATCGGGGTGGGGAGAGACCCAGTACTTC
few	TRBV28	.	TRBJ1-2	CASRGTADYGYTF	TGTGCCAGCAGAGGCACGGCGGACTATGGCTACACCTTC